These T cell receptor beta chains were read from a single sample in a study of T-cell reconstitution after alpha-beta-depleted transplantation in children. Via MiXCR, TCRdb re-called the PCR reads, giving one row per CDR3 protein. The data show approximately 170,000 distinct CDR3 sequences, around 10% seen once. The sequenced sample was PBMCs, obtained before TCRalphabeta/CD19-depleted stem cell transplant. All receptors come from a boy younger than 10 with acute myeloid leukemia, due to receive a stem cell transplant. Both conserved end residues are part of each CDR3. The order of the fields is J gene, CDR3 length, clone size, D gene, V gene, CDR3 DNA, CDR3 protein. The D gene is left open where the match is weak. The size field is filled for only some rows; it gives once, few, many or a size class.

TRBJ2-3 11 many NA TRBV7-6 TGTGCCAGCGGGGGCACAGATACGCAGTATTTT CASGGTDTQYF
TRBJ1-1 13 many NA TRBV20-1 TGCAGTGCTAGAAGGGACCCGAACACTGAAGCTTTCTTT CSARRDPNTEAFF
TRBJ1-1 14 many NA TRBV29-1 TGCAGTGCCTGGGGGGCCTCCATGAACACTGAAGCTTTCTTT CSAWGASMNTEAFF
TRBJ2-7 14 many NA TRBV25-1 TGTGCCAGCAGCCCACTAGGGTCGACTTACGAGCAGTACTTC CASSPLGSTYEQYF
TRBJ2-4 18 many NA TRBV4-1 TGCGCCAGCAGCCATGCTACTACCGACAGACTAGCCAAAAACATTCAGTACTTC CASSHATTDRLAKNIQYF
TRBJ2-1 17 many TRBD1 TRBV24-1 TGTGCCACCAGTGATTCAGGGACAGGGAGGGGGGGCCATGAGCAGTTCTTC CATSDSGTGRGGHEQFF
TRBJ1-2 15 NA NA TRBV7-9 TGTGCCAGCAGCTTCGACGACAATACTATCTATGGCTACGCCTTC CASSFDDNTIYGYAF
TRBJ1-3 14 many NA TRBV3-1 TGTGCCAGCAGCGTGGACAGTCCTGGAAACACCATATATTTT CASSVDSPGNTIYF
TRBJ1-5 17 NA NA TRBV5-5 TGTGCCAGCAGCTCTGTAACGACTGCAATTAGCAATCAGCCCCAGCATTTT CASSSVTTAISNQPQHF
TRBJ2-3 13 many NA TRBV29-1 TGCAGCGTGGGTGGGGGGGCCACAGATACGCAGTATTTT CSVGGGATDTQYF
TRBJ2-3 14 NA NA TRBV5-6 TGTGCCAGCAGCTCTGGGCCTAACGAAGATACGCTGTATTTT CASSSGPNEDTLYF
TRBJ2-7 15 many TRBD2 TRBV3-1 TGTGCCACCTCCCCCGGACTAGCGGGAGGTTACGAGCAGTACTTC CATSPGLAGGYEQYF
TRBJ2-3 15 many NA TRBV5-6 TGTGCCAGCAGCTTGGAGCGGACGTACACAGATACGCAGTATTTT CASSLERTYTDTQYF
TRBJ1-1 15 many TRBD1 TRBV5-1 TGCGCCAGCAGCTTGGTCCCCAGGGGGGACACTGAAGCTTTCTTT CASSLVPRGDTEAFF
TRBJ2-6 18 many NA TRBV9 TGTGCCAGCAGCCCGGGGCCAAGGCCGAGCTCTGGGGCCAACGTCCTGACTTTC CASSPGPRPSSGANVLTF
TRBJ1-1 16 NA TRBD1 TRBV7-9 TGTGCCAGCAGCTGGGGGACAGGGGGCAAGAACACTGAAGCTTTCTTT CASSWGTGGKNTEAFF
TRBJ2-3 16 many TRBD2 TRBV5-1 TGCGCCAGCAGACCGGGACTAGCGACCAGCACAGATACGCAGTATTTT CASRPGLATSTDTQYF
TRBJ1-5 14 many NA TRBV20-1 TGCAGTGCTAGGAATGAAAAAGGTAATCAGCCCCAGCATTTT CSARNEKGNQPQHF
TRBJ2-7 14 many NA TRBV20-1 TGCAGTGCTAGAGGGCTTAGCCCACAGGGGACTCCGTACTTC CSARGLSPQGTPYF
TRBJ2-5 15 NA TRBD1 TRBV13 TGTGCCAGCAGCCCAGGGGGACAGTGGGAAGAGACCCAGTACTTC CASSPGGQWEETQYF
TRBJ2-3 14 many NA TRBV20-1 TGCAGTGCTAGAGGAGGACTCATCACAGATACGCAGTATTTT CSARGGLITDTQYF
TRBJ2-6 17 many NA TRBV5-1 TGCGCCAGCAGCTTTCTCGACACTTCCTCTGGGGCCAACGTCCTGACTTTC CASSFLDTSSGANVLTF
TRBJ1-5 14 many NA TRBV12-3/TRBV12-4 TGTGCCAGCACCCCCCCTGGCCGGGCTCAGCCCCAGCATTTT CASTPPGRAQPQHF